The 8 T cell receptor beta chains given below trace back to one sample, sequenced in a study of blood T cell repertoires in COVID-19. Here immunoSEQ multiplex PCR was the method, and the copy in TCRdb shows in-frame clones only, minus some. The profile covers around 26,000 clones, with under 85% appearing a single time and approximately 40% taken by the ten largest. Sample: peripheral blood. The source of these receptors is a man between 65 and 79 years old with acute or convalescent COVID-19.

The V and J genes are TRBV6-5 and TRBJ2-1; the match to TRBD2 covers 10 bases. The CDR3 length is 15 residues. The V gene's germline CDR1 is MNHEY and CDR2 SVGAGI. Trimming removed 7 bases from V and 4 bases from J; junction bases left unmatched: 7. The CDR3 coding sequence is TGTGCCAGCAATCGCGGGACTAGCGTGTACAATGAGCAGTTCTTC. As protein: CASNRGTSVYNEQFF.

A few counts support this clone. The CDR3 bases are TGTGCCAGCAGCTTAGGGGAGAGGGATCAGCCCCAGCATTTT. It specifies CASSLGERDQPQHF. V usage is TRBV7-8 and J usage is TRBJ1-5; D is undetermined. The CDR3 length is 14 residues. The V gene's germline CDR1 is SGHVS and CDR2 FQNEAQ. The germline V and J ends were trimmed by 1 base and 5 bases, with 9 bases remaining between them.

The V and J genes are TRBV28 and TRBJ1-1, with D hard to call. CDR3 length equals 14 residues. V was shortened by 6 bases and J by 1 base, with 12 bases between the two germline ends. The germline CDR1 and CDR2 sequences are MDHEN and SYDVKM. Here the CDR3 DNA reads TGTGCCAGCAGCTTGATGGCGGGGAACACTGAAGCTTTCTTT. Translating gives CASSLMAGNTEAFF.

The V and J genes are TRBV3-1 (or the pseudogene TRBV3-2) and TRBJ1-2, with 7 bases lining up with TRBD1. This CDR3 contains 13 residues. The V segment lost 5 bases and the J segment 9 bases; nucleotides outside the gene matches: 9. Per the germline V gene, CDR1 is LGHDT and CDR2 is YNNKEL (reference sequence). Written as DNA, the CDR3 is TGTGCCAGCAGCGACAGGGTTTTCGATCGCTACACCTTC. Its translation: CASSDRVFDRYTF.

This clone was counted only a few times. This chain joins TRBV4-3 and TRBJ1-5; D remains unclear. The CDR3 sequence is 13 residues long. CDR1 and CDR2 from the germline V gene are LGHNA and YSLEER. The V end was cut by 0 bases, the J end by 5 bases, with 5 bases between. This CDR3 is CASSQDSDQPQHF. The CDR3 bases are TGCGCCAGCAGCCAAGATTCGGATCAGCCCCAGCATTTT.

The CDR3 protein is CASSSPVAGASTDTQYF. As DNA, the CDR3 is TGTGCCAGCAGTTCACCCGTCGCGGGGGCTAGCACAGATACGCAGTATTTT. V and J are TRBV28 and TRBJ2-3, with D tentatively TRBD2 (7 bases). CDR3 length: 17 residues. Germline V gives CDR1 MDHEN, CDR2 SYDVKM. V was pared by 4 bases and J by 0 bases, with 17 bases between.

This clone has just one count. J is TRBJ2-5 and V is TRBV30; 8 positions match TRBD2. With V trimmed by 0 bases and J by 5 bases, 5 bases remained unmatched. The CDR3 has 14 amino acids. Germline-derived CDR1 and CDR2 are GTSNPN and SVGIG (reference sequence). The CDR3 DNA reads TGTGCCTGGAGTGTCGGGGGGGGAGATGAGACCCAGTACTTC. Protein: CAWSVGGGDETQYF.

The chain has TRBV5-1 and TRBJ2-3, with TRBD2 identical over 10 bases. Trimming cost V 1 base and J 4 bases; bases outside gene matches: 6. There are 16 residues in the CDR3. Germline V CDR1 and CDR2: SGHRS, YFSETQ. The CDR3 bases are TGCGCCAGCAGCTTGCGTAGCGGGAGGTCCGCAGATACGCAGTATTTT. Translated: CASSLRSGRSADTQYF. The complete variable domain, with remaining parts taken from reference TRBV5-1 and TRBJ2-3, reads KAGVTQTPRYLIKTRGQQVTLSCSPISGHRSVSWYQQTPGQGLQFLFEYFSETQRNKGNFPGRFSGRQFSNSRSEMNVSTLELGDSALYLCASSLRSGRSADTQYFGPGTRLTVL.